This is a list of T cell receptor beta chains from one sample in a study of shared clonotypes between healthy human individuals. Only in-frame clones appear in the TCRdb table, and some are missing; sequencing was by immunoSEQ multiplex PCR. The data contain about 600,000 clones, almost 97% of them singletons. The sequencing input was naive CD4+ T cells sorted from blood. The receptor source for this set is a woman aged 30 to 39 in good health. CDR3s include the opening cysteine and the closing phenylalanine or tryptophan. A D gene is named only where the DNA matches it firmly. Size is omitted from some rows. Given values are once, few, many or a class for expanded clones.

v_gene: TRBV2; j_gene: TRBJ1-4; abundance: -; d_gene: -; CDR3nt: TGTGCCAGCAGTGAGATGGAGTATAATGAAAAACTGTTTTTT; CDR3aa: CASSEMEYNEKLFF
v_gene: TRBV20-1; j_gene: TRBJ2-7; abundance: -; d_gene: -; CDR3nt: TGCAGTGCTAGAGACCCCCCCGAGCAGTACTTC; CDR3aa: CSARDPPEQYF
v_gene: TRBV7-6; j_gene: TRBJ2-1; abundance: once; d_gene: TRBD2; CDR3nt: TGTGCCAGCAGCTCCCGTAGCGGGAGGGTCAATGAGCAGTTCTTC; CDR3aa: CASSSRSGRVNEQFF
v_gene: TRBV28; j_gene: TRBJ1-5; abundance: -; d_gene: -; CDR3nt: TGTGCCAGCAGTCCGGGCCCCCATTTAGCCCAGCATTTT; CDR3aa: CASSPGPHLAQHF
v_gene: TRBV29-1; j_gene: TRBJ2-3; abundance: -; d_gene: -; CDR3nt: TGCAGCGTTGAACGCCCCCCCGATACGCAGTATTTT; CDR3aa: CSVERPPDTQYF
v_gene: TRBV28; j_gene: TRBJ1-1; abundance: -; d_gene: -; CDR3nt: TGTGCCAGCAACAGGGAGGGAGGCACTGAAGCTTTCTTT; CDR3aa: CASNREGGTEAFF
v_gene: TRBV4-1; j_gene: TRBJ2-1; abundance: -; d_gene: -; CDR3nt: TGCGCCAGCAGCCAAGTGGCCAGGAGGGTCTACAATGAGCAGTTCTTC; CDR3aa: CASSQVARRVYNEQFF
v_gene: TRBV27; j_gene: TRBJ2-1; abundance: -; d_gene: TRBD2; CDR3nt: TGTGCCAGCAGTACGCTCCGGGAGGGGAGGGGGAGTGAGCAGTTCTTC; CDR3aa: CASSTLREGRGSEQFF
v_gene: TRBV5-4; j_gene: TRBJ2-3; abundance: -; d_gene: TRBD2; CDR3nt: TGTGCCAGCAGCCAAGAGCGGGGGAGGACAGATACGCAGTATTTT; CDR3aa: CASSQERGRTDTQYF
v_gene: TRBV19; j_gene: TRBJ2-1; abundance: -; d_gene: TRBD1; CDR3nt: TGTGCCACCATAGACAGGGCAGCTAAGAATGAGCAGTTCTTC; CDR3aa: CATIDRAAKNEQFF
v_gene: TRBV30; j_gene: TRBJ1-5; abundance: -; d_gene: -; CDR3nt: TGTGCCTGGAGCCTCGACAGTACCAATCAGCCCCAGCATTTT; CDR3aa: CAWSLDSTNQPQHF
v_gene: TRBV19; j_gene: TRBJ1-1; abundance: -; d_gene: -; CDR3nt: TGTGCCAGCATGTCGGACAGTACTGACACTGAAGCTTTCTTT; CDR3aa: CASMSDSTDTEAFF
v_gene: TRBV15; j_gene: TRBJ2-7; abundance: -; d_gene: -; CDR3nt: TGTGCCACCAGCAGAGGGAAGCGTGCCGAGCAGTACTTC; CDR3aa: CATSRGKRAEQYF
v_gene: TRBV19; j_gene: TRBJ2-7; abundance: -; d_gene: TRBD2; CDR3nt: TGTGCCAGTAGTACCGGGACTACCTACGAGCAGTACTTC; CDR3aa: CASSTGTTYEQYF
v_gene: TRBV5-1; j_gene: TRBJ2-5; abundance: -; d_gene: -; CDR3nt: TGCGCCAGCAGGGGGGGGCTCCAAGAGACCCAGTACTTC; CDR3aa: CASRGGLQETQYF
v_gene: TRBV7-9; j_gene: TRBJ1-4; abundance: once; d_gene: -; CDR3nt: TGTGCCAGCCGGTTAGCTAATGAAAAACTGTTTTTT; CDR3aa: CASRLANEKLFF
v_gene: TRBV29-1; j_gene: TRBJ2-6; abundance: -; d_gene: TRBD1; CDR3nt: TGCAGCGCCGCCGGGACAGCTGGGGCCAACGTCCTGACTTTC; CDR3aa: CSAAGTAGANVLTF
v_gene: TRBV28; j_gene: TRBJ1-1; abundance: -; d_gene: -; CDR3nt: TGTGCCAGCACACCCCCTGCAGTGGGGGTGAACACTGAAGCTTTCTTT; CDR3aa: CASTPPAVGVNTEAFF
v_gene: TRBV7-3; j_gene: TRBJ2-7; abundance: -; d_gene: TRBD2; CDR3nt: TGTGCCAGCAGCCCTGGACTAGCGGGAGACTTCGAGCAGTACTTC; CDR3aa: CASSPGLAGDFEQYF
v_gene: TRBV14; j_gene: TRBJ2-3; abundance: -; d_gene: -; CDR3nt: TGTGCCAGCAGCCAACTTCAGGGAAGTACAGATACGCAGTATTTT; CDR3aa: CASSQLQGSTDTQYF
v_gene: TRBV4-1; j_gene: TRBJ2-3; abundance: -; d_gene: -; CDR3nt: TGCGCCAGCAGCCAAGCTTCCCTCAGGGGTAAGAAAGATACGCAGTATTTT; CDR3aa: CASSQASLRGKKDTQYF
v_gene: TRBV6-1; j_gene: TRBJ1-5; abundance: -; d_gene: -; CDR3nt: TGTGCCAGCAGTGAAATACGACCCATCCAGAATCAGCCCCAGCATTTT; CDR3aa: CASSEIRPIQNQPQHF
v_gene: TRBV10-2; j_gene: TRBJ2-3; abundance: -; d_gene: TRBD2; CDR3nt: TGCGCCAGCAGGGGACTAGCGGGAGGTAGAGATACGCAGTATTTT; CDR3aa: CASRGLAGGRDTQYF
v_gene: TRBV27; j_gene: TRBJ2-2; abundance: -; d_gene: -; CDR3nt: TGTGCCAGCCGATCGCAGGGCAACACCGGGGAGCTGTTTTTT; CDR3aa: CASRSQGNTGELFF
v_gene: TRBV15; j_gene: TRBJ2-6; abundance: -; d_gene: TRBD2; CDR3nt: TGTGCCACCAGGAGAGCGGGAGGCCTCTTCTCTGGGGCCAACGTCCTGACTTTC; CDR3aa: CATRRAGGLFSGANVLTF
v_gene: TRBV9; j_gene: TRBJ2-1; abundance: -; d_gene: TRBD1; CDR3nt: TGTGCCAGCAGCCGCACAGGGGATTCCAATGAGCAGTTCTTC; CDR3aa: CASSRTGDSNEQFF
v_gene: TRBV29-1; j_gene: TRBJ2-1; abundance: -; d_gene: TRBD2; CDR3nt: TGCAGCGTTGAACGCGGGAGGGACAATGAGCAGTTCTTC; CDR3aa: CSVERGRDNEQFF
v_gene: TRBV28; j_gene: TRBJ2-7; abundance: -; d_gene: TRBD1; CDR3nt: TGTGCCAGCAGTCCCGGGACAGGTGGCTACGAGCAGTACTTC; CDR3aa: CASSPGTGGYEQYF
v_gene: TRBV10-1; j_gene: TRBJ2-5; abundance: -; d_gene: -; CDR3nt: TGCGCCAGCAGTGAAGGAGGGCAAGAGACCCAGTACTTC; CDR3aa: CASSEGGQETQYF
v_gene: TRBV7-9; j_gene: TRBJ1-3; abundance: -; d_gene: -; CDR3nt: TGTGCCAGCAGCCCTCAGGGGACCTCTGGAAACACCATATATTTT; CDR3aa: CASSPQGTSGNTIYF
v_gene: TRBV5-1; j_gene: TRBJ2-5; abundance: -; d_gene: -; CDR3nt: TGCGCCAGCAGCTTCTGGGGGCTAGGAGAGACCCAGTACTTC; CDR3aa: CASSFWGLGETQYF
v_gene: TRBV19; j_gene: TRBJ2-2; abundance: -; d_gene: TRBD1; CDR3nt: TGTGCCAGTAGCTTCGACAGGGGGAACACCGGGGAGCTGTTTTTT; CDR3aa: CASSFDRGNTGELFF
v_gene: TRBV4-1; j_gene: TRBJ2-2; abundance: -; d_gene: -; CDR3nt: TGCGCCAGCAGCCAAGATAAGGCTAGATACGACACCGGGGAGCTGTTTTTT; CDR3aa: CASSQDKARYDTGELFF
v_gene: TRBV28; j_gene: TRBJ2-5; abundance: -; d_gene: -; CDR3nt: TGTGCCACCAGTGTAGCGGTCCAAGAGACCCAGTACTTC; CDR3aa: CATSVAVQETQYF
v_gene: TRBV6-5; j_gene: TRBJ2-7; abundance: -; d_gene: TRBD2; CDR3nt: TGTGCCAGCAGTACCGGGACTAGGACCTACGAGCAGTACTTC; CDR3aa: CASSTGTRTYEQYF
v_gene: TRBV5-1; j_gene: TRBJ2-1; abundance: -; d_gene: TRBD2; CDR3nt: TGCGCCAGCAGCGGGACTAGCGGGAGGGCCACCTACAATGAGCAGTTCTTC; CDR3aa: CASSGTSGRATYNEQFF
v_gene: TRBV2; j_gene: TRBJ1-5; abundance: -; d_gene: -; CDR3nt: TGTGCCAGCAGCGGGGACAGCAATCAGCCCCAGCATTTT; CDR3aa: CASSGDSNQPQHF
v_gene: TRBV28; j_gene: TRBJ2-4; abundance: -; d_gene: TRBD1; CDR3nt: TGTGCCAGCAGTTTCGCCGGGACAGGCCGACTAGCCAAAAACATTCAGTACTTC; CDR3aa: CASSFAGTGRLAKNIQYF
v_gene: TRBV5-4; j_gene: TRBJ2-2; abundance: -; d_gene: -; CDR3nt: TGTGCCAGCAGCTTGGGGGAAGTTGGCGGGGAGCTGTTTTTT; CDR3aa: CASSLGEVGGELFF
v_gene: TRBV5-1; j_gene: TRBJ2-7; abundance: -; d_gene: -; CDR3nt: TGCGCCAGCAGCGAGGGATCCTCCTACGAGCAGTACTTC; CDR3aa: CASSEGSSYEQYF
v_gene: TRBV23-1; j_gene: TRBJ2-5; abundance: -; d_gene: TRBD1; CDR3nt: TGCGCCAGCAGGCAATCATTCGATTTGGGACAGCCGTACCAAGAGACCCAGTACTTC; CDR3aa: CASRQSFDLGQPYQETQYF
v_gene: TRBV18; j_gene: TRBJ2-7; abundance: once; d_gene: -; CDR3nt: TGTGCCAGCTCACCAGTAGCTAACTACGAGCAGTACTTC; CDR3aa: CASSPVANYEQYF